This is a list of T cell receptor beta chains from one sample in a study of blood T cell repertoires in COVID-19. The table came from immunoSEQ multiplex PCR; TCRdb's copy has only in-frame clones and leaves some out. The sample consists of roughly 200,000 clones, more than 80% of them appearing once. The sample was peripheral blood. These receptors came from an older woman with acute or convalescent COVID-19. The CDR3 runs from the conserved cysteine through the conserved F or W. A D gene is named only where the DNA matches it firmly. Clone size is given for some rows only: seen once, a few or many times, or a class if the clone is expanded.

clone size	D gene	V gene	CDR3 length	J gene	CDR3 protein	CDR3 DNA
.	TRBD1	TRBV27	15	TRBJ1-2	CASSPGQGLINGYTF	TGTGCCAGCAGTCCCGGACAGGGGTTAATAAATGGCTACACCTTC
.	.	TRBV7-2	15	TRBJ1-3	CASSLVAFSGNTIYF	TGTGCCAGCAGCTTAGTAGCCTTCTCTGGAAACACCATATATTTT
.	.	TRBV6-5	13	TRBJ1-1	CASRQTPNTEAFF	TGTGCCAGCAGGCAGACACCCAACACTGAAGCTTTCTTT
.	.	TRBV5-1	15	TRBJ2-7	CASSLAPGAVNEQYF	TGCGCCAGCAGCTTAGCGCCGGGAGCGGTCAACGAGCAGTACTTC
few	.	TRBV10-2	12	TRBJ2-7	CASSDYSYEQYF	TGCGCCAGCAGTGATTACAGCTACGAGCAGTACTTC
.	.	TRBV9	12	TRBJ2-3	CASSAHTDTQYF	TGTGCCAGCAGCGCACACACAGATACGCAGTATTTT
once	.	TRBV30	14	TRBJ1-2	CAWKSSSVYGGYTF	TGTGCCTGGAAATCGAGTAGCGTATATGGTGGCTACACCTTC
.	TRBD2	TRBV6-5	16	TRBJ2-3	CASSYWGSGSTDTQYF	TGTGCCAGCAGTTACTGGGGTAGCGGGAGCACAGATACGCAGTATTTT
.	.	TRBV30	11	TRBJ1-4	CAWSDRGKLFF	TGTGCCTGGAGTGACCGGGGAAAACTGTTTTTT
.	.	TRBV10-1	11	TRBJ2-7	CASSDGYEQYF	TGCGCCAGCAGTGACGGCTACGAGCAGTACTTC
.	TRBD1	TRBV7-9	14	TRBJ1-1	CASSYSQGAGGAFF	TGTGCCAGCAGCTACTCCCAGGGGGCGGGTGGGGCTTTCTTT
.	.	TRBV18	14	TRBJ1-1	CASSGTLVNTEAFF	TGTGCCAGCTCCGGGACATTGGTTAACACTGAAGCTTTCTTT
.	TRBD2	TRBV27	15	TRBJ2-3	CASGEGTRSTDTQYF	TGTGCCAGCGGGGAGGGGACTAGATCAACAGATACGCAGTATTTT
.	TRBD1	TRBV14	17	TRBJ1-1	CASSQRQGFAQDTEAFF	TGTGCCAGCAGCCAGCGACAGGGCTTTGCTCAAGACACTGAAGCTTTCTTT
.	.	TRBV9	13	TRBJ1-6	CASSVVEDSPLHF	TGTGCCAGCAGCGTAGTGGAGGACTCACCCCTCCACTTT
.	.	TRBV12-3/TRBV12-4	13	TRBJ1-4	CASSFRNYEKLFF	TGTGCCAGCAGTTTCAGAAATTACGAAAAACTGTTTTTT
.	.	TRBV5-3	17	TRBJ1-2	CARSSNCPMDNNHGYTF	TGTGCCAGAAGCTCGAACTGCCCTATGGACAATAACCATGGCTACACCTTC
.	TRBD2	TRBV29-1	14	TRBJ2-1	CSAIAGVSYNEQFF	TGCAGCGCCATAGCGGGTGTCAGCTACAATGAGCAGTTCTTC
.	TRBD1	TRBV7-8	17	TRBJ1-5	CASSPRGPNYSNQPQHF	TGTGCCAGCAGCCCCAGGGGGCCTAATTATAGCAATCAGCCCCAGCATTTT
many	.	TRBV2	11	TRBJ2-1	CASSGYNEQFF	TGTGCCAGCAGCGGGTACAATGAGCAGTTCTTC
.	TRBD2	TRBV12-3/TRBV12-4	13	TRBJ2-4	CASSFGGENIQYF	TGTGCCAGCAGTTTTGGGGGGGAAAACATTCAGTACTTC
.	TRBD2	TRBV19	15	TRBJ2-1	CASSISGRSYNEQFF	TGTGCCAGTAGTATTAGCGGGAGATCCTACAATGAGCAGTTCTTC
.	.	TRBV7-3	14	TRBJ1-1	CASRLSPLNTEAFF	TGTGCCAGCAGACTCTCGCCCCTGAACACTGAAGCTTTCTTT
.	.	TRBV2	14	TRBJ1-1	CASISGPFDTEAFF	TGTGCCAGCATCAGTGGCCCATTTGACACTGAAGCTTTCTTT
.	TRBD1	TRBV13	12	TRBJ2-7	CASSQYRGRLYF	TGTGCCAGCAGCCAATACAGGGGGCGGTTGTACTTC
.	TRBD1	TRBV6-5	15	TRBJ1-2	CASTPVGGQGYGYTF	TGTGCCAGCACCCCGGTTGGGGGACAGGGCTATGGCTACACCTTC
.	TRBD1	TRBV24-1	14	TRBJ1-5	CATSEGTGWVPQHF	TGTGCCACCAGTGAAGGGACAGGGTGGGTGCCCCAGCATTTT
.	TRBD2	TRBV3-1/TRBV3-2	18	TRBJ2-5	CASSQRGLAGGRGETQYF	TGTGCCAGCAGCCAACGTGGGCTAGCGGGAGGTAGAGGAGAGACCCAGTACTTC
.	.	TRBV7-9	14	TRBJ1-2	CASSLNRGDYGYTF	TGTGCCAGCAGCTTAAATCGGGGGGACTATGGCTACACCTTC
.	TRBD1	TRBV15	19	TRBJ1-2	CATSRDRKVNRRTGYGYTF	TGTGCCACCAGCAGAGATCGTAAGGTAAACCGGAGGACAGGGTATGGCTACACCTTC
.	TRBD2	TRBV2	16	TRBJ2-1	CARASGKGSVTSEQFF	TGTGCCAGGGCTAGCGGGAAAGGGTCCGTAACGTCCGAGCAGTTCTTC
.	.	TRBV19	17	TRBJ2-1	CASSIGSRLLLSDEQFF	TGTGCCAGTAGTATTGGCTCGAGACTCCTCCTATCGGATGAGCAGTTCTTC
.	TRBD1	TRBV27	17	TRBJ1-4	CASRLLTGTGTNEKLFF	TGTGCCAGCAGATTACTGACAGGGACGGGAACTAATGAAAAACTGTTTTTT
.	.	TRBV4-1	16	TRBJ2-1	CASSQVGSSWSNEQFF	TGCGCCAGCAGCCAGGTAGGCTCCTCGTGGAGCAATGAGCAGTTCTTC
.	TRBD1	TRBV5-5	15	TRBJ2-1	CASSSTGTGNNEQFF	TGTGCCAGCAGCTCAACCGGGACAGGGAACAATGAGCAGTTCTTC
.	.	TRBV5-1	14	TRBJ2-5	CASSLASIKETQYF	TGCGCCAGCAGCTTGGCATCTATCAAAGAGACCCAGTACTTC
.	.	TRBV28	19	TRBJ1-5	CASTSSARDTRRFNQPQHF	TGTGCCAGCACCAGTAGCGCCCGGGACACAAGGCGATTCAATCAGCCCCAGCATTTT
.	TRBD1	TRBV27	14	TRBJ1-6	CASRRTGANSPLHF	TGTGCCAGCAGGCGGACAGGGGCAAATTCACCCCTCCACTTT
.	.	TRBV9	14	TRBJ1-4	CASSNRDTDEKLFF	TGTGCCAGCAGCAACCGGGACACCGATGAAAAACTGTTTTTT
.	.	TRBV6-5	15	TRBJ2-3	CASSFEVGATDTQYF	TGTGCCAGCAGTTTCGAAGTGGGGGCTACAGATACGCAGTATTTT
.	.	TRBV9	18	TRBJ1-3	CASSASGGPLVSGNTIYF	TGTGCCAGCAGCGCCTCCGGAGGGCCCTTGGTCTCCGGAAACACCATATATTTT
once	TRBD2	TRBV3-1/TRBV3-2	19	TRBJ2-1	CASSHANEAGGPSHNEQFF	TGTGCCAGCAGCCATGCCAACGAAGCGGGAGGGCCCTCCCACAATGAGCAGTTCTTC
.	TRBD2	TRBV11-2	14	TRBJ2-3	CASSSRTRIDTQYF	TGTGCCAGCAGCTCTCGGACTAGAATAGATACGCAGTATTTT
.	TRBD1	TRBV28	19	TRBJ1-4	CASSLIREWTGSDNEKLFF	TGTGCCAGCAGCCTTATTAGGGAATGGACAGGGTCTGATAATGAAAAACTGTTTTTT
.	.	TRBV6-6	14	TRBJ1-1	CASRSSHPNTEAFF	TGTGCCAGCAGGTCGAGTCACCCTAACACTGAAGCTTTCTTT
.	TRBD2	TRBV5-4	15	TRBJ2-3	CASSLGSGTTDTQYF	TGTGCCAGCAGCTTAGGTAGCGGGACAACAGATACGCAGTATTTT
few	TRBD1	TRBV2	17	TRBJ2-6	CASSRTGSPSGANVLTF	TGTGCCAGCAGTCGGACAGGATCCCCCTCTGGGGCCAACGTCCTGACTTTC
.	.	TRBV6-5	13	TRBJ2-1	CASSYRFGNEQFF	TGTGCCAGCAGTTACCGATTCGGCAATGAGCAGTTCTTC
.	TRBD2	TRBV28	17	TRBJ2-2	CASTLGGLGRGTGELFF	TGTGCCAGCACTCTCGGGGGTCTCGGGCGGGGGACCGGGGAGCTGTTTTTT